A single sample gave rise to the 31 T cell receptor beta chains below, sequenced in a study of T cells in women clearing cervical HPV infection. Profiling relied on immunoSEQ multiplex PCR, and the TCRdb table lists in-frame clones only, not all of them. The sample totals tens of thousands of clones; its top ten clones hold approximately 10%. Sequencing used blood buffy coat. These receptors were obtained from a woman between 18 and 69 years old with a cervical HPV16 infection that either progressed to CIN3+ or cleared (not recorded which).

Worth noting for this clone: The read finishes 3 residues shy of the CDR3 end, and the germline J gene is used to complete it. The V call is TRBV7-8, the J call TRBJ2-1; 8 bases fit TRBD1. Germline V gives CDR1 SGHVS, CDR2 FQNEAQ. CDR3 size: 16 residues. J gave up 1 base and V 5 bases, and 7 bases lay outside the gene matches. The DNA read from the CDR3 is TGTGCCAGCAGCCCTACGGGACAGGCATCCTACAATGAG. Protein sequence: CASSPTGQASYNE. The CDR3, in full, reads CASSPTGQASYNEQFF. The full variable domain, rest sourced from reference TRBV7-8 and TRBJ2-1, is GAGVSQSPRYKVAKRGQDVALRCDPISGHVSLFWYQQALGQGPEFLTYFQNEAQLDKSGLPSDRFFAERPEGSVSTLKIQRTQQEDSAVYLCASSPTGQASYNEQFFGPGTRLTVL.

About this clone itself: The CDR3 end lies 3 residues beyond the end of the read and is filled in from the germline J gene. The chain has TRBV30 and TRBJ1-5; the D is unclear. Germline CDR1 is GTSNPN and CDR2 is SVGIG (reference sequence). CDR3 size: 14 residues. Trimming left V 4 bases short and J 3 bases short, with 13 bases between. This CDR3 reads CAWTLGSTNQPQHF. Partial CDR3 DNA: TGTGCCTGGACCCTCGGGTCAACCAATCAGCCC. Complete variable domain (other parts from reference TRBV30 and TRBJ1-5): SQTIHQWPATLVQPVGSPLSLECTVEGTSNPNLYWYRQAAGRGLQLLFYSVGIGQISSEVPQNLSASRPQDRQFILSSKKLLLSDSGFYLCAWTLGSTNQPQHFGDGTRLSIL.

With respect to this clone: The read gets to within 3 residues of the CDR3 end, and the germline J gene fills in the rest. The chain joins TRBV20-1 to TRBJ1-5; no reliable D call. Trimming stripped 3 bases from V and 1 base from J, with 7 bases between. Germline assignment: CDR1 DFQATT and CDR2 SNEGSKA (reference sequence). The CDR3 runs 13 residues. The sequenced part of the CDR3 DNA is TGCAGTGCTAGTACAGCAAGCAATCAGCCC. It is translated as CSASTASNQP. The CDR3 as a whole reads CSASTASNQPQHF.

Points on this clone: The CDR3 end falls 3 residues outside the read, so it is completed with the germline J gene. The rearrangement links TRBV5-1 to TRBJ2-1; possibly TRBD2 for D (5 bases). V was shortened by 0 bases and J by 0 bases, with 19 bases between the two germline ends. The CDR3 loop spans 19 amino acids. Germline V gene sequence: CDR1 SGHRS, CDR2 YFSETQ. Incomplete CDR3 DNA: TGCGCCAGCAGCTTGGGGGCTTGGAGGTCGGAACTCTCCTACAATGAG. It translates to CASSLGAWRSELSYNE. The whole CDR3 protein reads CASSLGAWRSELSYNEQFF.

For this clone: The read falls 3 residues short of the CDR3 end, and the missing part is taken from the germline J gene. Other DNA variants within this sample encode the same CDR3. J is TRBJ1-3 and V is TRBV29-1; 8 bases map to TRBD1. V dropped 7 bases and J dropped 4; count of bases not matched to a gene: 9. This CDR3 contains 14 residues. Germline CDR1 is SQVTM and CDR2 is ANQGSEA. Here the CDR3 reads CSATIRTGGNTIYF. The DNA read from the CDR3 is TGCAGCGCCACCATTCGGACAGGGGGAAACACC.

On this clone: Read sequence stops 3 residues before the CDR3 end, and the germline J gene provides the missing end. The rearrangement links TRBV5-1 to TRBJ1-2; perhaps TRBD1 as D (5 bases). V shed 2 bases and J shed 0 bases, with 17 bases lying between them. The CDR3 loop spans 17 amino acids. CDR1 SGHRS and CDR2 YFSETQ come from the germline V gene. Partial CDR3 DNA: TGCGCCAGCAGCTTAGGACATATCTTGCCATCTAACTATGGC. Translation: CASSLGHILPSNYG. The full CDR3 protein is CASSLGHILPSNYGYTF.

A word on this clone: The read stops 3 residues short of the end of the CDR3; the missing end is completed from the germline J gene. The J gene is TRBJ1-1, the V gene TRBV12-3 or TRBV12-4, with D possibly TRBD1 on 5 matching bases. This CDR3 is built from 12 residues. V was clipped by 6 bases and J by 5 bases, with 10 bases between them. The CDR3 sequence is CASRAGFTEAFF. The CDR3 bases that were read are TGTGCCAGCAGGGCAGGGTTTACTGAA.

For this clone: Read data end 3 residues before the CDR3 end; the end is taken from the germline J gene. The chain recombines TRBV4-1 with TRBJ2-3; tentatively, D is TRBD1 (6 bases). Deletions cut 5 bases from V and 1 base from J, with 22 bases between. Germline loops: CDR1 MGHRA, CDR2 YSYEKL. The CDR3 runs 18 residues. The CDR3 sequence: CASSSAPTRTDRTDTQYF. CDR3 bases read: TGCGCCAGCAGCTCAGCCCCTACACGGACAGACCGCACAGATACG.

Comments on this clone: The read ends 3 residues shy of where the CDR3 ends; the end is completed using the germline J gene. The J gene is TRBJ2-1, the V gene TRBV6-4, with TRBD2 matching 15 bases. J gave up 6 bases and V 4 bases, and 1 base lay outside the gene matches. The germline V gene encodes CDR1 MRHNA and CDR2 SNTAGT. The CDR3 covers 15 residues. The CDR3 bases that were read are TGTGCCAGCAGTGGGACTAGCGGGGGGGCCAATGAG. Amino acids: CASSGTSGGANE. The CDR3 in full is CASSGTSGGANEQFF.

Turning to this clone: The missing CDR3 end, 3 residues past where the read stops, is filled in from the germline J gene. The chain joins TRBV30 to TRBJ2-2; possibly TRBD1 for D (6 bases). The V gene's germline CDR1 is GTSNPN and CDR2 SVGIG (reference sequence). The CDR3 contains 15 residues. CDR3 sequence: CAWSPGAAYNSPLFF. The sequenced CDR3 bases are TGTGCCTGGAGTCCAGGGGCAGCCTATAATTCACCG.

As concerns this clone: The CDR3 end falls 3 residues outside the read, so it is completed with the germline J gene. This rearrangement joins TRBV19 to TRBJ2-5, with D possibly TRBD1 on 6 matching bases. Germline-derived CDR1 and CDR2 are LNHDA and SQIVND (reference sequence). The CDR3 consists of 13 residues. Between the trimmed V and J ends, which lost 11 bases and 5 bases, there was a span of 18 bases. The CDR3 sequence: CAPTGQTGETQYF. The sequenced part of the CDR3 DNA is TGTGCCCCTACCGGACAGACGGGGGAGACC.

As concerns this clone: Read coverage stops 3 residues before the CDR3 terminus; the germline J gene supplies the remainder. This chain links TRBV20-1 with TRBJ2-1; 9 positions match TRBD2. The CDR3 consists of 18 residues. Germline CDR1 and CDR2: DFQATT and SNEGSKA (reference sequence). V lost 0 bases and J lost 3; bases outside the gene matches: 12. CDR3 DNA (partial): TGCAGTGCTAGAGATGGGATAGCGGGAGCGTCTTTCTACAATGAG. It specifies CSARDGIAGASFYNE. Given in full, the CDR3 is CSARDGIAGASFYNEQFF.

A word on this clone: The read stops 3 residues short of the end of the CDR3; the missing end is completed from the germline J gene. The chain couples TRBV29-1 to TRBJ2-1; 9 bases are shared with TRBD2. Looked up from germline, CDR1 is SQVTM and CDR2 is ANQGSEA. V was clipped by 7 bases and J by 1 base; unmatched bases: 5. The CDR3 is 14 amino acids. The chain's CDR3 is CSDLLAGSYNEQFF. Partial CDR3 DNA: TGCAGCGACCTCCTAGCGGGGTCCTACAATGAG.

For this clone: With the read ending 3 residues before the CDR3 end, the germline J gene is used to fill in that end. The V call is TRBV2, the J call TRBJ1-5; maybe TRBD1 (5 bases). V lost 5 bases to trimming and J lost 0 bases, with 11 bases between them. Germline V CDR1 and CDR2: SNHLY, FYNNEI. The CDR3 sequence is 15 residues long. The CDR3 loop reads CASSSRTSSNQPQHF. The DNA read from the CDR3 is TGTGCCAGCAGTTCCCGGACATCTAGCAATCAGCCC.

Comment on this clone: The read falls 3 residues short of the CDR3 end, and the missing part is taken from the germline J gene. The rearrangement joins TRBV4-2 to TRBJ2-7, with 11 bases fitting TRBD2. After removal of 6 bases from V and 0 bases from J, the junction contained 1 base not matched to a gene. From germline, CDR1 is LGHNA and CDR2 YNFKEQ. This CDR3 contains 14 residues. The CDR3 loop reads CASRTSGTSYEQYF. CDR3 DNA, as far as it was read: TGTGCCAGCAGGACTAGCGGGACCTCCTACGAG.

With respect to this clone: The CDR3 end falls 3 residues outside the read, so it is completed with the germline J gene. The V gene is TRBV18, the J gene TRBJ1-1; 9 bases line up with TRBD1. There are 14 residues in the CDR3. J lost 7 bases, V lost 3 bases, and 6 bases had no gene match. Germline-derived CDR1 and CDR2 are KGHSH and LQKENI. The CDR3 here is CASSPGQGKSEAFF. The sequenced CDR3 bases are TGTGCCAGCTCACCGGGACAGGGTAAGAGTGAA.

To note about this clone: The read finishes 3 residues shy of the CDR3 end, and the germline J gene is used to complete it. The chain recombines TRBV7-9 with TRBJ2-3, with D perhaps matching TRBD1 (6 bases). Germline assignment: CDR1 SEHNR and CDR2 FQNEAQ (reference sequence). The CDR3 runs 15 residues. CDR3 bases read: TGTGCCAGCAGCTCCCTGACAGGTAGCAATCAGCCG. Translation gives CASSSLTGSNQP. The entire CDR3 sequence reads CASSSLTGSNQPQYF. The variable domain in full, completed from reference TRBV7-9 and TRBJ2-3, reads DTGVSQNPRHKITKRGQNVTFRCDPISEHNRLYWYRQTLGQGPEFLTYFQNEAQLEKSRLLSDRFSAERPKGSFSTLEIQRTEQGDSAMYLCASSSLTGSNQPQYFGPGTRLTVL.

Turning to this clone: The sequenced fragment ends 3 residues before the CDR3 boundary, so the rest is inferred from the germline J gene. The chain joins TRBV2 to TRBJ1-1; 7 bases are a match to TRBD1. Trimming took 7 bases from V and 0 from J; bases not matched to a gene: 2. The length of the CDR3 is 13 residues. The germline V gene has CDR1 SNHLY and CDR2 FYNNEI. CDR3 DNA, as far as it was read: TGTGCCAGCACTGGACAGGTGAACACTGAA. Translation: CASTGQVNTE. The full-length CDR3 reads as CASTGQVNTEAFF.

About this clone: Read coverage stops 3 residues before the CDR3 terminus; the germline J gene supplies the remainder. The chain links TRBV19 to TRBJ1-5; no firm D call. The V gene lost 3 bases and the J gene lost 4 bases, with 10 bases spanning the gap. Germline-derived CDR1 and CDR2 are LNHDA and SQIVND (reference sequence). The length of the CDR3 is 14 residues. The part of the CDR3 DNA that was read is TGTGCCAGTAGTATGGTGGCAGCGAATCAGCCC. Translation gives CASSMVAANQP. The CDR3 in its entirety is CASSMVAANQPQHF.

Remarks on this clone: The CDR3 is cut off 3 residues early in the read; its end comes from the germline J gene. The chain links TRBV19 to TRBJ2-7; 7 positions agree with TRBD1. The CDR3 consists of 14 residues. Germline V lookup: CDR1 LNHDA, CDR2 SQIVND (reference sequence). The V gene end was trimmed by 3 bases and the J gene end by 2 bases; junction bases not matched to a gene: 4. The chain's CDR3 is CASSIAGTAYEQYF. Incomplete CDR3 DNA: TGTGCCAGTAGTATCGCCGGGACAGCCTACGAG.

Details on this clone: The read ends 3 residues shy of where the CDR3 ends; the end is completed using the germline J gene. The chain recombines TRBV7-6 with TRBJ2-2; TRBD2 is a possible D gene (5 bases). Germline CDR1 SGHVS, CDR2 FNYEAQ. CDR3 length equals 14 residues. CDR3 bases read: TGTGCCAGCAGCTTAGTCGGGGAAGGTTCACCG. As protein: CASSLVGEGSP. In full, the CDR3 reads CASSLVGEGSPLFF.

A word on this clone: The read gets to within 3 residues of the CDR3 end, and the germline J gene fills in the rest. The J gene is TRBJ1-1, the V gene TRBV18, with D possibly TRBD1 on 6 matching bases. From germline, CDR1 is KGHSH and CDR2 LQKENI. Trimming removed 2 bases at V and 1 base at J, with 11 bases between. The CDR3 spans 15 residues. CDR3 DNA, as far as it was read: TGTGCCAGCTCACCAGTCCTACAGGGGAACACTGAA. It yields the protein CASSPVLQGNTE. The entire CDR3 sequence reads CASSPVLQGNTEAFF.

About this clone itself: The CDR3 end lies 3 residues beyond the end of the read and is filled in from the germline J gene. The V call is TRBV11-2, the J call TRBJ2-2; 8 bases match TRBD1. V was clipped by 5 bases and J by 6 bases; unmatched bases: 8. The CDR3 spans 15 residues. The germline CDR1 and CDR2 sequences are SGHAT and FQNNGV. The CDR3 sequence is CASSPNQGAAGELFF. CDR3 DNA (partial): TGTGCCAGCAGCCCGAATCAGGGGGCTGCCGGGGAG.

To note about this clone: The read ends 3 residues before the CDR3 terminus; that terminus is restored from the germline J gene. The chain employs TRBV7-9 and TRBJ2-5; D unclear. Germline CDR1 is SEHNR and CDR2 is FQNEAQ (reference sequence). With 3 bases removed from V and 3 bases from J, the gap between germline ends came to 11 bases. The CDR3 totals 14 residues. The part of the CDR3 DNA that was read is TGTGCCAGCAGCTTTGTGGCGGCTAAAGAGACC. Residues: CASSFVAAKET. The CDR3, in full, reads CASSFVAAKETQYF.

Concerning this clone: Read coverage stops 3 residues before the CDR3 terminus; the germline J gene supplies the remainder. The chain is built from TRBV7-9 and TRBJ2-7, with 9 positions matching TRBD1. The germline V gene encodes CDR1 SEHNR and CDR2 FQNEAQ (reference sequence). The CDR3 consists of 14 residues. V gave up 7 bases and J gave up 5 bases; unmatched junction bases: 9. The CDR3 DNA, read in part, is TGTGCCAGCAACCGCGGACAGGGGAGGAACGAG. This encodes CASNRGQGRNE. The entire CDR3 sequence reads CASNRGQGRNEQYF.

The CDR3 reads CSARDGRAQGEAFF. CDR3 bases read: TGCAGTGCTAGAGATGGCAGGGCTCAAGGTGAA. The chain recombines TRBV20-1 with TRBJ1-1; tentative D call: TRBD1 (5 bases). The read ends 3 residues early relative to the CDR3; the germline J gene fills the gap. Per germline, CDR1 DFQATT and CDR2 SNEGSKA (reference sequence). The CDR3 length is 14 residues. Trimming removed 0 bases from V and 7 bases from J, with 15 bases in between.

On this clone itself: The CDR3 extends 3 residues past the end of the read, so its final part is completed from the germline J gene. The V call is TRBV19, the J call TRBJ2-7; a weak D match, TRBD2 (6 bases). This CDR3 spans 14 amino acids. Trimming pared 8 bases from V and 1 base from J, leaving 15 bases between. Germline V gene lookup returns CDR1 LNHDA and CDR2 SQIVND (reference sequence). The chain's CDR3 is CASASGWLSYEQYF. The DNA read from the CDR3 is TGTGCCAGTGCAAGCGGGTGGTTGTCCTACGAG.

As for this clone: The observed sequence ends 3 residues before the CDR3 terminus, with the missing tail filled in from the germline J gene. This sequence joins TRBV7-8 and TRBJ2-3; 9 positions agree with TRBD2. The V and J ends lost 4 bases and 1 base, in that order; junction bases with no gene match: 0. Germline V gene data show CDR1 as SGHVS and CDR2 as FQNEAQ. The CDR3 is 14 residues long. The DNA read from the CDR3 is TGTGCCAGCAGCTCTAGCGGGGGCACAGATACG. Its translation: CASSSSGGTDT. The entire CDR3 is CASSSSGGTDTQYF. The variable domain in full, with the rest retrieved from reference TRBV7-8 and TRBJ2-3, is GAGVSQSPRYKVAKRGQDVALRCDPISGHVSLFWYQQALGQGPEFLTYFQNEAQLDKSGLPSDRFFAERPEGSVSTLKIQRTQQEDSAVYLCASSSSGGTDTQYFGPGTRLTVL.

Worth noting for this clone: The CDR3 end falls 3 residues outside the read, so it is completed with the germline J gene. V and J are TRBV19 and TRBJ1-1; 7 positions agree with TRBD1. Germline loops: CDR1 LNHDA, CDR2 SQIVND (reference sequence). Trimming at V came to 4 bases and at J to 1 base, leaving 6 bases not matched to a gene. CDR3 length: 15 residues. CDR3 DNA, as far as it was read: TGTGCCAGTAGTACCGGGACAGCGAAGAACACTGAA. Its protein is CASSTGTAKNTE. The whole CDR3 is CASSTGTAKNTEAFF.

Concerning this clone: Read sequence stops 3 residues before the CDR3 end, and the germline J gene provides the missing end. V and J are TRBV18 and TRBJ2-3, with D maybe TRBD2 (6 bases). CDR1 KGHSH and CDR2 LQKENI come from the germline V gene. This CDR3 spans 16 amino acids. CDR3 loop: CASSPFEPRRGETQYF. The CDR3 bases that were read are TGTGCCAGCTCACCATTTGAACCCAGGAGGGGAGAGACG.

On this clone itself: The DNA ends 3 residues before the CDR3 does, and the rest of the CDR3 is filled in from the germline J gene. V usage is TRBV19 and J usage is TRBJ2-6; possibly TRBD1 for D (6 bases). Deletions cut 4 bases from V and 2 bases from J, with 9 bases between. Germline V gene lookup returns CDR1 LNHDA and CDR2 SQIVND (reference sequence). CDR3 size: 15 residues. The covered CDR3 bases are TGTGCCAGTAGTACACAGGGACCTGGGGCCAACGTC. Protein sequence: CASSTQGPGANV. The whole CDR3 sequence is CASSTQGPGANVLTF. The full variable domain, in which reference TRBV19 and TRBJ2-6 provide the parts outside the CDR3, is DGGITQSPKYLFRKEGQNVTLSCEQNLNHDAMYWYRQDPGQGLRLIYYSQIVNDFQKGDIAEGYSVSREKKESFPLTVTSAQKNPTAFYLCASSTQGPGANVLTFGAGSRLTVL.